The 8 T cell receptor beta chains in this list originate from one sample, sequenced in a study of T cell responses to AZD1222 COVID-19 vaccine. Here immunoSEQ multiplex PCR was the method, and the copy in TCRdb shows in-frame clones only, minus some. Seen here are 150,000 to 200,000 clones, about nine tenths observed once, and the top ten hold roughly 3.1%. The material was peripheral blood, obtained on day 0 of AZD1222 vaccination. The receptors come from an adult in good health.

The rearrangement links TRBV7-9 to TRBJ1-2; no clear D gene. There are 15 residues in the CDR3. V was shortened by 0 bases and J by 0 bases, with 8 bases between the two germline ends. CDR1 and CDR2 from the germline V gene are SEHNR and FQNEAQ (reference sequence). The CDR3: CASSLAQAPNYGYTF. CDR3 nucleotide sequence: TGTGCCAGCAGCTTAGCGCAGGCCCCTAACTATGGCTACACCTTC.

V and J are TRBV7-2 and TRBJ2-7; D is possibly TRBD1 or TRBD2 (5 bases each). Germline values: CDR1 SGHTA, CDR2 FQGNSA. The CDR3 is 14 amino acids. The germline V and J ends were trimmed by 6 bases and 0 bases, with 12 bases remaining between them. CDR3 loop: CASRGPQISYEQYF. In nucleotides, the CDR3 is TGTGCCAGCAGGGGACCGCAGATCTCCTACGAGCAGTACTTC. Filled out from reference TRBV7-2 and TRBJ2-7, the complete variable domain reads GAGVSQSPSNKVTEKGKDVELRCDPISGHTALYWYRQSLGQGLEFLIYFQGNSAPDKSGLPSDRFSAERTGGSVSTLTIQRTQQEDSAVYLCASRGPQISYEQYFGPGTRLTVT.

The chain recombines TRBV5-4 with TRBJ1-2, with 8 bases aligning to TRBD1. V was pared by 3 bases and J by 7 bases, with 14 bases of the junction left unmatched. The CDR3 sequence is 16 residues long. Germline V gene data show CDR1 as SGHNT and CDR2 as YYREEE (reference sequence). The CDR3: CASSSSQTGQGGGYTF. Here the CDR3 DNA reads TGTGCCAGCAGCTCCTCACAAACCGGACAGGGCGGTGGCTACACCTTC. Complete variable domain (other parts from reference TRBV5-4 and TRBJ1-2): ETGVTQSPTHLIKTRGQQVTLRCSSQSGHNTVSWYQQALGQGPQFIFQYYREEENGRGNFPPRFSGLQFPNYSSELNVNALELDDSALYLCASSSSQTGQGGGYTFGSGTRLTVV.

The rearrangement uses TRBV7-9 and TRBJ1-4, with D tentatively TRBD1 (5 bases). The germline V gene encodes CDR1 SEHNR and CDR2 FQNEAQ (reference sequence). This CDR3 contains 17 residues. V was pared by 5 bases and J by 0 bases, with 16 bases between. CDR3 amino acids: CASSLGVLLATNEKLFF. For the CDR3, the DNA is TGTGCCAGCAGCCTGGGGGTCCTACTTGCAACTAATGAAAAACTGTTTTTT.

J is TRBJ2-5 and V is TRBV19, with 7 bases aligning to TRBD1. With V trimmed by 5 bases and J by 1 base, 4 bases remained unmatched. Germline V gene data show CDR1 as LNHDA and CDR2 as SQIVND (reference sequence). This CDR3 contains 14 residues. The DNA for the CDR3 is TGTGCCAGTAGTCTAAGGACAGGCCAAGAGACCCAGTACTTC. Encoded protein: CASSLRTGQETQYF.

The chain joins TRBV6-5 to TRBJ1-6; D remains unclear. The CDR3 is 15 residues long. V lost 6 bases and J lost 3, with 12 bases in between. CDR1 and CDR2 (germline): MNHEY, SVGAGI. This CDR3 is CASSPPGIYNSPLHF. CDR3 sequence (DNA): TGTGCCAGCAGCCCCCCCGGGATCTATAATTCACCCCTCCACTTT.

The chain uses TRBV6-6 and TRBJ1-1; D may be TRBD1 (5 bases). Trimming took 5 bases from V and 2 from J, leaving 12 bases between them. The germline V gene has CDR1 MNHNY and CDR2 SVGAGI (reference sequence). The CDR3 extends over 14 amino acids. CDR3 in amino acids: CASSHVQVNTEAFF. CDR3 DNA sequence: TGTGCCAGCAGTCACGTACAGGTTAACACTGAAGCTTTCTTT.

The chain combines TRBV3-1 (or the pseudogene TRBV3-2) with TRBJ1-6, with D tentatively TRBD1 (5 bases). Germline V gives CDR1 LGHDT, CDR2 YNNKEL (reference sequence). V shed 4 bases and J shed 9 bases, with 19 bases lying between them. The length of the CDR3 is 16 residues. The chain's CDR3 is CASSPRRGEEGSPLHF. The DNA of the CDR3 is TGTGCCAGCAGCCCCCGTAGAGGGGAGGAGGGTTCACCCCTCCACTTT.